The clone carrying this T cell receptor beta chain was detected only a few times. It was with unique molecular identifiers that the TCRbeta library was prepared. From the PCR reads, TCRdb called clonotypes with MiXCR, one entry per CDR3 protein. This table holds 150,000 to 200,000 distinct CDR3 sequences, less than 8% found once. These data come from a study of T-cell reconstitution after alpha-beta-depleted transplantation in children. The CDR3 consists of 16 residues. Per germline, CDR1 LGHNA and CDR2 YSLEER. V was clipped by 1 base and J by 3 bases, with 16 bases between them. V usage is TRBV4-3 and J usage is TRBJ2-7; maybe TRBD1 (6 bases). The TCR was taken from a human donor who donated a stem cell graft to a child with Wiskott-Aldrich syndrome. Material: PBMCs from the stem cell graft donor, obtained from the stem cell graft. Here the CDR3 DNA reads TGCGCCAGCAGCCAAGTTGAGGCAGGGGCAGTCTACGAGCAGTACTTC. Its protein is CASSQVEAGAVYEQYF.